The next 11 T cell receptor beta chains were all read from a single sample in a study of identical twins. TCRdb re-called the 5' RACE reads with MiXCR, one entry per CDR3 protein. The top ten clones hold around 0.48% of a sample with around 530,000 distinct CDR3 sequences, 15% of them seen once. This sample was also put to use in a study of yellow fever vaccine responses in identical twins.

The source material was CD4+ T cells sorted from blood. The receptors stem from a woman aged 18-35 years in good health.

The chain combines TRBV5-7 with TRBJ2-2; TRBD2 matches 10 bases. TRBV5-7 is an open reading frame, and its role is uncertain. This CDR3 has 17 amino acids. V was pared by 9 bases and J by 4 bases, with 15 bases of the junction left unmatched. The CDR3 DNA follows: TGTGCCATGAGCCCGGGGCTAGCGGGGGCCAGCACCGGGGAGCTGTTTTTT. As protein: CAMSPGLAGASTGELFF.

This clonotype has a handful of counts. The V gene is TRBV3-1, the J gene TRBJ1-1; D is unclear. CDR3 length: 13 residues. V was trimmed by 10 bases and J by 4 bases, leaving 16 bases between them. In germline, CDR1 is LGHDT, CDR2 YNNKEL (reference sequence). CDR3 protein: CATQTGSGTEAFF. The CDR3 DNA sequence: TGTGCCACGCAAACGGGGAGTGGCACTGAAGCTTTCTTT.

This clonotype showed up many times. The chain employs TRBV10-3 and TRBJ2-1; D is uncertain. V was clipped by 2 bases and J by 10 bases, with 9 bases between them. Germline-derived CDR1 and CDR2 are ENHRY and SYGVKD. The CDR3 consists of 12 residues. The CDR3 is CAISELRWEQFF. CDR3 bases: TGTGCCATCAGTGAGCTCAGATGGGAGCAGTTCTTC.

This rearrangement joins TRBV18 to TRBJ1-5; no clear D gene. CDR1 is KGHSH, CDR2 LQKENI, per germline. V was shortened by 6 bases and J by 5 bases, with 11 bases between the two germline ends. CDR3 length: 13 residues. This CDR3 is CASSPGTHQPQHF. In nucleotides, the CDR3 is TGTGCCAGCTCCCCGGGCACACATCAGCCCCAGCATTTT.

In its sample, this clonotype was seen a few times. Here the CDR3 reads CSARRTVDQPQHF. Written as DNA, the CDR3 is TGCAGTGCTAGAAGGACGGTTGATCAGCCCCAGCATTTT. The rearrangement joins TRBV20-1 to TRBJ1-5, with unresolved D. The CDR3 spans 13 residues. The V and J ends lost 2 bases and 5 bases respectively, with 10 bases between them. Germline loops: CDR1 DFQATT, CDR2 SNEGSKA (reference sequence).

This clonotype appeared many times. The V gene is TRBV20-1, the J gene TRBJ1-5; 8 bases match TRBD1. The CDR3 sequence is 12 residues long. Trimming removed 6 bases from V and 7 bases from J; junction bases left unmatched: 5. Germline V CDR1 and CDR2: DFQATT, SNEGSKA (reference sequence). The CDR3 spells CSAQGADQPQHF. The CDR3 nucleotides read TGCAGTGCGCAGGGGGCTGACCAGCCCCAGCATTTT.

This clonotype came up a few times. The rearrangement uses TRBV6-1 and TRBJ1-2; D possibly corresponds to TRBD1 (5 bases). The germline V and J ends were trimmed by 11 bases and 1 base, with 17 bases remaining between them. This CDR3 contains 14 residues. The V gene's germline CDR1 is MNHNS and CDR2 SASEGT. The CDR3 nucleotides are TGTGCCGGAAAACTGGGGGGAGATAACTATGGCTACACCTTC. It translates to CAGKLGGDNYGYTF.

In this sample, this clonotype turned up a few times. The chain is built from TRBV29-1 and TRBJ2-7; a weak D match, TRBD2 (5 bases). Deletions cut 5 bases from V and 3 bases from J, with 14 bases between. The CDR3 has 13 amino acids. Germline values: CDR1 SQVTM, CDR2 ANQGSEA. For the CDR3, the DNA is TGCAGCGTTCGTACTGACACTAGCTACGAGCAGTACTTC. Its protein is CSVRTDTSYEQYF.

The chain carries TRBV11-2 and TRBJ2-2, with TRBD2 as a possible D gene (5 bases). Trimming pared 2 bases from V and 2 bases from J, leaving 9 bases between. Germline V CDR1 and CDR2: SGHAT, FQNNGV. The CDR3 extends over 15 amino acids. The CDR3 loop is CASSLTSLNTGELFF. CDR3 nucleotide sequence: TGTGCCAGCAGCTTAACTAGTCTAAACACCGGGGAGCTGTTTTTT.

The chain combines TRBV18 with TRBJ2-7; possibly TRBD1 for D (6 bases). Trimming shortened V by 5 bases and J by 2 bases, and 13 bases separated the two germline ends. CDR1 is KGHSH, CDR2 LQKENI, per germline. This CDR3 is built from 14 residues. CDR3 coding DNA: TGTGCCAGCTCAACTCGACAGGAAGCCTACGAGCAGTACGTC. Its protein is CASSTRQEAYEQYV.

This clonotype has more than one count but fewer than ten. V gene TRBV5-1 combines with J gene TRBJ2-7; 9 positions agree with TRBD1. The ends lost 0 bases at V and 5 bases at J; junction bases unmatched: 3. The CDR3 consists of 14 residues. Per germline, CDR1 SGHRS and CDR2 YFSETQ. The CDR3 protein is CASSLGDRVNEQYV. The CDR3, as DNA: TGCGCCAGCAGCTTGGGGGACAGGGTTAACGAGCAGTACGTC.